These 2 T cell receptor beta chains were all obtained from the same sample, sequenced in a study of blood T cell repertoires in COVID-19. The table came from immunoSEQ multiplex PCR; TCRdb's copy has only in-frame clones and leaves some out. The sample records about 240,000 clones, 82% being singletons. The sample taken for sequencing was peripheral blood. Every receptor here comes from a woman aged 18-29 years with acute or convalescent COVID-19.

The rearrangement uses TRBV7-9 and TRBJ2-1; 14 bases are shared with TRBD2. The CDR3 has 17 residues. Germline V gives CDR1 SEHNR, CDR2 FQNEAQ (reference sequence). Losses at the gene ends were 6 bases for V and 8 bases for J; bases not matched to a gene: 12. CDR3 nucleotide sequence: TGTGCCAGCAGAACGGGACTAGCGGGAGTTCGTGGCGATGAGCAGTTCTTC. Translating it yields CASRTGLAGVRGDEQFF.

The gene calls are TRBV10-3 and TRBJ1-1; tentative D call: TRBD1 (5 bases). The CDR3 length is 16 residues. With 1 base removed from V and 0 bases from J, the gap between germline ends came to 12 bases. In germline, CDR1 is ENHRY, CDR2 SYGVKD. CDR3 amino acids: CAISELDSRLNTEAFF. In nucleotides, the CDR3 is TGTGCCATCAGTGAGTTAGACAGTCGATTGAACACTGAAGCTTTCTTT.